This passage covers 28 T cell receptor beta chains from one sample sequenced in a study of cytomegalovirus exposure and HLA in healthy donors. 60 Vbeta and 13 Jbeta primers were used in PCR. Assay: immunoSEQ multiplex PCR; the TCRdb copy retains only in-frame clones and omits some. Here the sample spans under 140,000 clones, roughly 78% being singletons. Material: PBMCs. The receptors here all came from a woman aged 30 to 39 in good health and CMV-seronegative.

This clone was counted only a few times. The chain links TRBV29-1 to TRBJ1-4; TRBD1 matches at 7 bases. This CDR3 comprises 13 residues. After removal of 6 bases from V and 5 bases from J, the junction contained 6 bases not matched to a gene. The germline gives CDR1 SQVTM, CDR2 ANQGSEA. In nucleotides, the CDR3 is TGCAGCGTGAGGACAGGAGGAAATGAAAAACTGTTTTTT. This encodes CSVRTGGNEKLFF.

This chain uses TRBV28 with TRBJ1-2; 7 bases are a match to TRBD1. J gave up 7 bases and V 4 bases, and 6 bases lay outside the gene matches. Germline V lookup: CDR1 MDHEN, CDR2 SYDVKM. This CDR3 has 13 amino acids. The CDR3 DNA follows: TGTGCCAGCAGTTACAGGGGTATGTTTGGCTACACCTTC. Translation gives CASSYRGMFGYTF.

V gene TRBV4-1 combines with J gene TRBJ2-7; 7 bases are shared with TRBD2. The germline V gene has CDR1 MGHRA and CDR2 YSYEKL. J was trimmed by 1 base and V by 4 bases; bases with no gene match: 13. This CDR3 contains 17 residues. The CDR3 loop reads CASSLSSGGGPSYEQYF. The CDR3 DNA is TGCGCCAGCAGCCTCTCTTCGGGCGGGGGTCCGTCCTACGAGCAGTACTTC.

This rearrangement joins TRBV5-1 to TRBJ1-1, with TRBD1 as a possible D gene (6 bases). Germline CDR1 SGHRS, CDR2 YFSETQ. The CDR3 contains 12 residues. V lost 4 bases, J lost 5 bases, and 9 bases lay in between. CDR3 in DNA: TGCGCCAGCAGCAGGGGGACAACTGAAGCTTTCTTT. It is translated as CASSRGTTEAFF.

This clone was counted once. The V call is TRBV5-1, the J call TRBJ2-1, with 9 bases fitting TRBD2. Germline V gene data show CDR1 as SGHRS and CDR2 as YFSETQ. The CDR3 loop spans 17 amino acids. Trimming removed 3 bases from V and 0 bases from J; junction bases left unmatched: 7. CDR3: CASSWVSGSSSYNEQFF. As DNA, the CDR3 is TGCGCCAGCAGCTGGGTTAGCGGGAGCAGCTCCTACAATGAGCAGTTCTTC.

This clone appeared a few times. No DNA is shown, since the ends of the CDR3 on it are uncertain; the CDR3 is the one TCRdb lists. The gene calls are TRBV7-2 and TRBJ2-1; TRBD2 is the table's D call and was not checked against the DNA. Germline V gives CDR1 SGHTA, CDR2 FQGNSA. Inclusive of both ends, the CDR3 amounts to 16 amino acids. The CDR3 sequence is CASSLVASGNSLGGFF.

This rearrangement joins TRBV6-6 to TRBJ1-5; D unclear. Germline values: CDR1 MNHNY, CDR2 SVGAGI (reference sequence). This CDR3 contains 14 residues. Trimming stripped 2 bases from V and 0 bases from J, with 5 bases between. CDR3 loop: CASSYPDSNQPQHF. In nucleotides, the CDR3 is TGTGCCAGCAGTTACCCAGATAGCAATCAGCCCCAGCATTTT.

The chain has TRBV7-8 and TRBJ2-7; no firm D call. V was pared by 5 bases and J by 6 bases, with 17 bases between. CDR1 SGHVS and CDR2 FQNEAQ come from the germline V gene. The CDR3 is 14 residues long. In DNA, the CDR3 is TGTGCCAGCAGCATCCAACAAACTTGGAGCGAGCAGTACTTC. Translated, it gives CASSIQQTWSEQYF.

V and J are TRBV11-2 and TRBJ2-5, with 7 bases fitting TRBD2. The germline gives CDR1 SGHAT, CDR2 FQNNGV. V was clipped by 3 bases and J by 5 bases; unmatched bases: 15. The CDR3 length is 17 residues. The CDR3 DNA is TGTGCCAGCAGCTTTAGTTTTATGGCGGGAGCGGAGGAGACCCAGTACTTC. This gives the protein CASSFSFMAGAEETQYF.

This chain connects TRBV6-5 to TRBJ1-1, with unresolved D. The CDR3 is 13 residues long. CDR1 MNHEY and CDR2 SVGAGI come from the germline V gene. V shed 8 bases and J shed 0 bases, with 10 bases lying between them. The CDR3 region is CASGGSMNTEAFF. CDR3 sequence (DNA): TGTGCCAGCGGCGGCAGCATGAACACTGAAGCTTTCTTT.

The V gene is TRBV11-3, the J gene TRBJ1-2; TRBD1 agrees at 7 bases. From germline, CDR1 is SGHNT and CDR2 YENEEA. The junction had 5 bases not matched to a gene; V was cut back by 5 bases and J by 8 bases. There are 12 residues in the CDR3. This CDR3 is CASSHGGGGYTF. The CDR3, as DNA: TGTGCCAGCAGCCATGGAGGGGGCGGCTACACCTTC.

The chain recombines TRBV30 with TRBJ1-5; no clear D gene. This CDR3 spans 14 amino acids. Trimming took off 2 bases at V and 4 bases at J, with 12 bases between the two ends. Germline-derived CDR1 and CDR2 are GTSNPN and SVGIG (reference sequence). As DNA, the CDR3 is TGTGCCTGGAGTACAAGGACGGGAAATCAGCCCCAGCATTTT. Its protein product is CAWSTRTGNQPQHF.

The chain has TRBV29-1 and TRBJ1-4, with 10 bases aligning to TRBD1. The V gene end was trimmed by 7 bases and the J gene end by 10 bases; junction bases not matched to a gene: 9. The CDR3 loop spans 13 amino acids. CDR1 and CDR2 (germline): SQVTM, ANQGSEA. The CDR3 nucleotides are TGCAGCGCAAAGACAGGGGGCGCCGGAAAACTGTTTTTT. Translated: CSAKTGGAGKLFF.

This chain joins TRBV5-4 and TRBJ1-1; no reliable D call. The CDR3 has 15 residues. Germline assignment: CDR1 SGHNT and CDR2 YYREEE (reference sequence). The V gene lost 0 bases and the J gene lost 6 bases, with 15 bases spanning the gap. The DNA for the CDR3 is TGTGCCAGCAGCTTGGGTCTGGGAGGAATCGCTGAAGCTTTCTTT. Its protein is CASSLGLGGIAEAFF.

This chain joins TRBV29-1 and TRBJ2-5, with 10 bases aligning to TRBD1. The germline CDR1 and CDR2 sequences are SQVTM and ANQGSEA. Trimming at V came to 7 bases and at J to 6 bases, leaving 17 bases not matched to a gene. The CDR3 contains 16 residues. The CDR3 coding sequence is TGCAGCGGTACAACGGACAGGGGGAAGTCGAAAAAGACCCAGTACTTC. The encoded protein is CSGTTDRGKSKKTQYF. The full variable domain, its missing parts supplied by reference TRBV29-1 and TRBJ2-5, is SAVISQKPSRDICQRGTSLTIQCQVDSQVTMMFWYRQQPGQSLTLIATANQGSEATYESGFVIDKFPISRPNLTFSTLTVSNMSPEDSSIYLCSGTTDRGKSKKTQYFGPGTRLLVL.

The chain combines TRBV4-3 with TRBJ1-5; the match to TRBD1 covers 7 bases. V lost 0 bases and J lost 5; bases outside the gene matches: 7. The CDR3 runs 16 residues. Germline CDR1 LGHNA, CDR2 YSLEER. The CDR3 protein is CASSQDIRQGYQPQHF. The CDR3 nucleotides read TGCGCCAGCAGCCAAGATATCCGACAGGGTTATCAGCCCCAGCATTTT.

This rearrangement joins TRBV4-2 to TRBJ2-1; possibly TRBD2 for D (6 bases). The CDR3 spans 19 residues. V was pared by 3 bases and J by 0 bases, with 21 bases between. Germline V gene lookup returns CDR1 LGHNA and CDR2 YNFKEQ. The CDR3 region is CASSHPPGERRGSYNEQFF. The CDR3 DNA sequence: TGTGCCAGCAGCCACCCCCCGGGGGAGCGTCGGGGCTCCTACAATGAGCAGTTCTTC.

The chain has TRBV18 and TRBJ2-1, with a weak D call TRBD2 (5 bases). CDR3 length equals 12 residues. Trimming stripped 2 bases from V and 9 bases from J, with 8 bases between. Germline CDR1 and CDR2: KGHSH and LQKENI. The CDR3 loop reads CASSPEEVEQFF. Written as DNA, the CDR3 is TGTGCCAGCTCACCAGAGGAGGTTGAGCAGTTCTTC.

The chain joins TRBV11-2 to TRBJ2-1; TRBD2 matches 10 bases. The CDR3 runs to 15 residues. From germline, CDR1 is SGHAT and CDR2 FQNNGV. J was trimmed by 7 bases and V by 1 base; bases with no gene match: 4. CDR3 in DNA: TGTGCCAGCAGCTTAGGGCTAGCGGGGGAGAATGAGCAGTTCTTC. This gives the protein CASSLGLAGENEQFF.

In nucleotides, the CDR3 is TGTGCCAGCAGCCCAAGTTCCCGGGGTTTCGGTTTAGGAAGCGGGGAGCTGTTTTTT. This translates into CASSPSSRGFGLGSGELFF. The chain joins TRBV5-6 to TRBJ2-2, with D possibly TRBD2 on 5 matching bases. With 4 bases removed from V and 7 bases from J, the gap between germline ends came to 29 bases. This CDR3 has 19 residues. Germline assignment: CDR1 SGHDT and CDR2 YYEEEE.

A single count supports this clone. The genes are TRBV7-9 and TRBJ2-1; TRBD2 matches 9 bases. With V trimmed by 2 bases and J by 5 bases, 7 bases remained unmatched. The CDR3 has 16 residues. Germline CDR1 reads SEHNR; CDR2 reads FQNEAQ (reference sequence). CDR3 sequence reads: CASSLLTTSGNNEQFF. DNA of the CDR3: TGTGCCAGCAGCTTACTAACGACTAGCGGTAACAATGAGCAGTTCTTC.

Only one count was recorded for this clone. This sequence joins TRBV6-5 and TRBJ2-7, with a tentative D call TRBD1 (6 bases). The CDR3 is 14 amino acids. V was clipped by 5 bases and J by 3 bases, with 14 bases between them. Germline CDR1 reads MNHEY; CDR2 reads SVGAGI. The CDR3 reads CASSTQDSRYEQYF. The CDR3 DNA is TGTGCCAGCAGTACCCAGGACAGTCGCTACGAGCAGTACTTC.

Here the CDR3 DNA reads TGTGCCAGCAGCTTGGGTACCGGGAACACTGAAGCTTTCTTT. It encodes CASSLGTGNTEAFF. The chain carries TRBV5-6 and TRBJ1-1, with D unresolved. Germline CDR1 SGHDT, CDR2 YYEEEE. Between the trimmed V and J ends, which lost 0 bases and 1 base, there was a span of 7 bases. This CDR3 contains 14 residues.

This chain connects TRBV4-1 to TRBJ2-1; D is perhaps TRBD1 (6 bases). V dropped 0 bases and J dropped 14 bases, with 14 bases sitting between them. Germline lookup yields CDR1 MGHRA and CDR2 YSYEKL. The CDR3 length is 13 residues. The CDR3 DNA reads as TGCGCCAGCAGCCAAGATAGGGGGACCCCCAAGTTCTTC. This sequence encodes CASSQDRGTPKFF.

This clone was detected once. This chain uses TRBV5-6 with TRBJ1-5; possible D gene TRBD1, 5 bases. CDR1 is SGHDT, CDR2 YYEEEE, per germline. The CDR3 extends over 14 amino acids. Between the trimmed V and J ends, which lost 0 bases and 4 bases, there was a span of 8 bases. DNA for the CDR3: TGTGCCAGCAGCTTGGGCAGGGCGAATCAGCCCCAGCATTTT. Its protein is CASSLGRANQPQHF.

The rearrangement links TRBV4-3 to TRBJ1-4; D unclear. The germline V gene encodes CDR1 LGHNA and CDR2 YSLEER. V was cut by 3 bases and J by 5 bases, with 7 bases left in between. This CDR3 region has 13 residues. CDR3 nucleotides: TGCGCCAGCAGCCATGCCGGGAATGAAAAACTGTTTTTT. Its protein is CASSHAGNEKLFF.

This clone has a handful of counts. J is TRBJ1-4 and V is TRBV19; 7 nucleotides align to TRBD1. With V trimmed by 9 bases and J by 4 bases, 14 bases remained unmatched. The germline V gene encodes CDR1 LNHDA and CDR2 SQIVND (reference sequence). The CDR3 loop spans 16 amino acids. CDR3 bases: TGTGCCAGCACAACAAAGGGACAGCTTTATAATGAAAAACTGTTTTTT. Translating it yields CASTTKGQLYNEKLFF.

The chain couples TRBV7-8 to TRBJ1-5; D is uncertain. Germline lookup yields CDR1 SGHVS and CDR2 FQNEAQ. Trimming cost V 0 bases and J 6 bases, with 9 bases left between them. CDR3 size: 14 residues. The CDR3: CASSLARGSQPQHF. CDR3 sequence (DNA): TGTGCCAGCAGCTTAGCGCGCGGGTCTCAGCCCCAGCATTTT.